Each of the 9 T cell receptor beta chains below was sequenced from the same sample in a study of T cell responses to AZD1222 COVID-19 vaccine. Produced via immunoSEQ multiplex PCR; TCRdb's table is partial and in-frame only. The sample records 75,000 to 100,000 clones, approximately 88% being singletons. The starting material was peripheral blood, obtained on day 0 of AZD1222 vaccination. Source of these receptors: an adult in good health.

The chain carries TRBV30 and TRBJ1-4, with TRBD1 identical over 7 bases. CDR3 length: 15 residues. V trimming: 1 base; J trimming: 5 bases; junction bases outside the gene matches: 7. CDR1 is GTSNPN, CDR2 SVGIG, per germline (reference sequence). The CDR3 sequence: CAWSGRGRVNEKLFF. In DNA form, the CDR3 reads TGTGCCTGGAGTGGGAGGGGGCGCGTAAATGAAAAACTGTTTTTT.

The chain uses TRBV5-8 and TRBJ2-5; 8 nucleotides align to TRBD1. With V trimmed by 4 bases and J by 1 base, 12 bases remained unmatched. The CDR3 has 17 residues. CDR1 is SGHTS, CDR2 YDEGEE, per germline. Here the CDR3 reads CASSLGQGEATQETQYF. Here the CDR3 DNA reads TGTGCCAGCAGCCTAGGACAGGGAGAAGCGACCCAAGAGACCCAGTACTTC.

V usage is TRBV14 and J usage is TRBJ2-1; TRBD2 aligns across 7 bases. Looked up from germline, CDR1 is SGHDN and CDR2 is FVKESK. CDR3 length: 15 amino acids. After removal of 1 base from V and 13 bases from J, the junction contained 13 bases not matched to a gene. As DNA, the CDR3 is TGTGCCAGCAGCCAAGGGACCGCTAGCGGTAGGGAACAGTTCTTC. Its translation is CASSQGTASGREQFF.

This chain joins TRBV7-9 and TRBJ2-7; 7 nucleotides align to TRBD2. CDR1 is SEHNR, CDR2 FQNEAQ, per germline (reference sequence). This CDR3 is built from 15 residues. V dropped 5 bases and J dropped 4; count of bases not matched to a gene: 11. DNA of the CDR3: TGTGCCAGCAGCGGGGCGGGGGACTTTTTATACGAGCAGTACTTC. It translates to CASSGAGDFLYEQYF.

The rearrangement links TRBV28 to TRBJ2-3; D assignment may be TRBD1 or TRBD2 (5 bases each). CDR1 MDHEN and CDR2 SYDVKM come from the germline V gene. Trimming removed 2 bases from V and 0 bases from J, with 9 bases in between. The CDR3 is 15 amino acids. The CDR3 region is CASSLRDLSTDTQYF. The DNA of the CDR3 is TGTGCCAGCAGTTTAAGGGACCTAAGCACAGATACGCAGTATTTT.

This clone was seen a few times. The chain is built from TRBV14 and TRBJ2-7, with D possibly being TRBD1 or TRBD2 (5 bases each). The CDR3 runs to 14 residues. V gave up 5 bases and J gave up 3 bases, with 14 bases separating them. CDR1 is SGHDN and CDR2 is FVKESK in the germline V gene. CDR3 sequence reads: CASSATRGGYEQYF. The CDR3 bases are TGTGCCAGCAGCGCGACCCGTGGGGGCTACGAGCAGTACTTC.

The chain employs TRBV7-6 and TRBJ2-2; 9 bases match TRBD2. This CDR3 comprises 16 residues. Germline V gene lookup returns CDR1 SGHVS and CDR2 FNYEAQ. With V trimmed by 2 bases and J by 6 bases, 7 bases remained unmatched. The CDR3 nucleotides read TGTGCCAGCAGCTTATCTGGCGGGAGGGCCGCCGGGGAGCTGTTTTTT. It translates to CASSLSGGRAAGELFF.

The genes are TRBV28 and TRBJ1-1; TRBD1 might be the D (5 bases). Looked up from germline, CDR1 is MDHEN and CDR2 is SYDVKM. This CDR3 is built from 13 residues. V shed 6 bases and J shed 4 bases, with 12 bases lying between them. The CDR3 protein is CASRGEPRTEAFF. The DNA of the CDR3 is TGTGCCAGCAGGGGGGAACCACGCACTGAAGCTTTCTTT. Together with reference TRBV28 and TRBJ1-1, the CDR3 gives the full variable domain: DVKVTQSSRYLVKRTGEKVFLECVQDMDHENMFWYRQDPGLGLRLIYFSYDVKMKEKGDIPEGYSVSREKKERFSLILESASTNQTSMYLCASRGEPRTEAFFGQGTRLTVV.

In DNA, the CDR3 is TGTGCCAGCAGTAACAGGGGGCAGAACACTGAAGCTTTCTTT. Translating it yields CASSNRGQNTEAFF. The gene calls are TRBV6-5 and TRBJ1-1; 9 bases fit TRBD1. The V gene's germline CDR1 is MNHEY and CDR2 SVGAGI. The V and J ends lost 5 bases and 1 base, in that order; junction bases with no gene match: 2. This CDR3 has 14 residues.